The 11 T cell receptor beta chains reported below all come from one sample, sequenced in a study of T cell responses to AZD1222 COVID-19 vaccine (dated by TCRdb to about 2021). The time point label corresponds to: about 28 days (+/-7) after the second vaccine dose. Receptor amplification or capture employed the immunoSEQ multiplex PCR assay. TCRdb obtained this table from immuneACCESS and retained in-frame rearrangements with V and J assigned. These tables miss some clones; where compared with another copy, unresolved V genes account for less than half of the shortfall, and the remainder is unexplained. For this sample there are about 64,000 clones; 80% appear just once. About an eighth of the sample is held by the ten biggest clonotypes. The sequenced sample was peripheral blood, obtained 28 days after the second AZD1222 dose. These receptors came from an adult who received the AZD1222 COVID-19 vaccine.

The CDR3 loop is CASMDGFNRKSNTGELFF. For the CDR3, the DNA is TGTGCCAGTATGGACGGTTTTAATCGGAAATCGAACACCGGGGAGCTGTTTTTT. The genes are TRBV19 and TRBJ2-2; D gene uncertain. V lost 7 bases to trimming and J lost 0 bases, with 21 bases between them. The CDR3 consists of 18 residues. Per germline, CDR1 LNHDA and CDR2 SQIVND (reference sequence).

The chain joins TRBV1 to TRBJ1-1. TRBV1 constitutes a pseudogene. The CDR3 length is 16 residues. CDR3 nucleotide sequence: TGCACCAGCAGCCAAGATCGGCGGATCATGAACACTGAAGCTTTCTTT. This gives the protein CTSSQDRRIMNTEAFF.

The rearrangement links TRBV18 to TRBJ2-7; the D gene is possibly TRBD1 (5 bases). This CDR3 comprises 13 residues. CDR1 KGHSH and CDR2 LQKENI come from the germline V gene. Trimming took 3 bases from V and 2 from J, leaving 8 bases between them. The CDR3 nucleotides read TGTGCCAGCTCACCGAGACAGACCTACGAGCAGTACTTC. Translated: CASSPRQTYEQYF.

The sample holds a few counts of this clone. The chain couples TRBV12-3 or TRBV12-4 to TRBJ2-5, with a weak D call TRBD2 (6 bases). V lost 2 bases to trimming and J lost 5 bases, with 6 bases between them. This CDR3 region has 12 residues. The CDR3 spells CASSLSGETQYF. In DNA, the CDR3 is TGTGCCAGCAGTTTAAGCGGGGAGACCCAGTACTTC.

The V call is TRBV2, the J call TRBJ2-1, with D possibly matching TRBD1 (6 bases). Germline values: CDR1 SNHLY, CDR2 FYNNEI. V gave up 10 bases and J gave up 4 bases, with 17 bases separating them. The CDR3 runs to 14 residues. CDR3 in amino acids: CATPKGQGYNEQFF. Written as DNA, the CDR3 is TGTGCCACCCCAAAAGGGCAGGGGTACAATGAGCAGTTCTTC. Full variable domain (remainder filled in from reference TRBV2 and TRBJ2-1): EPEVTQTPSHQVTQMGQEVILRCVPISNHLYFYWYRQILGQKVEFLVSFYNNEISEKSEIFDDQFSVERPDGSNFTLKIRSTKLEDSAMYFCATPKGQGYNEQFFGPGTRLTVL.

V gene TRBV7-2 combines with J gene TRBJ2-3, with unresolved D. Germline V gene lookup returns CDR1 SGHTA and CDR2 FQGNSA. The CDR3 spans 14 residues. Trimming shortened V by 7 bases and J by 2 bases, and 13 bases separated the two germline ends. The CDR3 DNA reads as TGTGCCAGCACCGCTTCCCTCCTCACAGATACGCAGTATTTT. Protein: CASTASLLTDTQYF.

The sample holds one count of this clone. CDR3: CASSVESRGHTGELFF. The CDR3 coding sequence is TGTGCCAGCAGCGTAGAATCTCGGGGCCACACCGGGGAGCTGTTTTTT. The chain links TRBV9 to TRBJ2-2; the D gene could be TRBD1 or TRBD2 (5 bases each). The CDR3 totals 16 residues. Between the trimmed V and J ends, which lost 0 bases and 3 bases, there was a span of 12 bases. The germline gives CDR1 SGDLS, CDR2 YYNGEE.

The chain links TRBV7-2 to TRBJ1-3; the D is unclear. V lost 6 bases and J 0 bases, leaving 12 bases between the germline ends. Germline lookup yields CDR1 SGHTA and CDR2 FQGNSA. The CDR3 extends over 15 amino acids. The CDR3 DNA sequence: TGTGCCAGCAGTCCGGGTCTTCTCTCTGGAAACACCATATATTTT. Amino acid sequence: CASSPGLLSGNTIYF. Full variable domain (remainder filled in from reference TRBV7-2 and TRBJ1-3): GAGVSQSPSNKVTEKGKDVELRCDPISGHTALYWYRQSLGQGLEFLIYFQGNSAPDKSGLPSDRFSAERTGGSVSTLTIQRTQQEDSAVYLCASSPGLLSGNTIYFGEGSWLTVV.

The chain has TRBV2 and TRBJ1-5; D not resolved. Germline V gives CDR1 SNHLY, CDR2 FYNNEI. The CDR3 loop spans 15 amino acids. Trimming cost V 5 bases and J 2 bases, with 13 bases left between them. CDR3 in DNA: TGTGCCAGCAGTCTGACGAGGGAGGGCAATCAGCCCCAGCATTTT. Translated, it gives CASSLTREGNQPQHF.

CDR3 amino acids: CASRRTGITNEKLFF. For the CDR3, the DNA is TGTGCCAGCAGACGGACAGGGATAACTAATGAAAAACTGTTTTTT. V gene TRBV14 combines with J gene TRBJ1-4, with TRBD1 identical over 8 bases. Trimming removed 6 bases from V and 1 base from J; junction bases left unmatched: 4. Germline values: CDR1 SGHDN, CDR2 FVKESK. This CDR3 has 15 residues.

The chain couples TRBV2 to TRBJ2-4; maybe TRBD2 (6 bases). The CDR3 spans 16 residues. The germline gives CDR1 SNHLY, CDR2 FYNNEI. Trimming removed 2 bases from V and 0 bases from J, with 11 bases in between. The CDR3 nucleotides read TGTGCCAGCAGTGAACGCGGGGATACAGCCAAAAACATTCAGTACTTC. Its protein product is CASSERGDTAKNIQYF.